The rows below give T cell receptor beta chains drawn from one sample of a study of T cells after yellow fever vaccination. MiXCR was run by TCRdb on the 5' RACE reads, yielding one entry per CDR3 protein. The profile shows 120,000 or so distinct CDR3 sequences, around 15% of them singletons. The sequenced sample was CD8+ T cells sorted from PBMCs, obtained 5 days after the yellow fever booster vaccination. These receptors were obtained from a man younger than 35 who received the YFV17D yellow fever vaccine. Each CDR3 is given with its conserved first and last residue. D genes are given only for firm matches. Rows may omit the clone size; those that give it use once, few, many or a size class.

TRBD1,TRBV12-3/TRBV12-4,TRBJ2-5,.,TGTGCCAGCAGCCCCTGGGCACAGGGGGCTCAAGAGACCCAGTACTTC,CASSPWAQGAQETQYF
.,TRBV7-8,TRBJ2-7,.,TGTGCCAGCAGCCGCCGTGGGTCGGGACCTCCTTGGACCGAGCAGTACTTC,CASSRRGSGPPWTEQYF
.,TRBV7-9,TRBJ2-2,few,TGTGCCAGCCGGATCACCGGGGAGCTGTTTTTT,CASRITGELFF
TRBD2,TRBV6-5,TRBJ2-5,many,TGTGCCAGCAGCCTACTAGCGGGGGGCGGGGAGACCCAGTACTTC,CASSLLAGGGETQYF
.,TRBV12-1,TRBJ2-6,.,TGTGCCAGCAGCCCAGGGGGAAACTCTGGGGCCAACGTCCTGACTTTC,CASSPGGNSGANVLTF
.,TRBV29-1,TRBJ1-2,few,TGCAGCGTTTCGGGGACTATCTATGGCTACACCTTC,CSVSGTIYGYTF
.,TRBV12-5,TRBJ2-3,few,TGTGCTAGTGCCGAGTCTCTCCGCACAGATACGCAGTATTTT,CASAESLRTDTQYF
.,TRBV20-1,TRBJ1-1,few,TGCAGTGCTAGAGCCCTAAGGGTTTCGGACACTGAAGCTTTCTTT,CSARALRVSDTEAFF
.,TRBV4-3,TRBJ1-2,.,TGCGCCAGCAGCCAAGACTGGGGTTTTAACTATGGCTACACCTTC,CASSQDWGFNYGYTF
.,TRBV20-1,TRBJ2-5,.,TGCAGCGCCGGGACCCTAGAGACCCAGTACTTC,CSAGTLETQYF
TRBD2,TRBV28,TRBJ2-1,.,TGTGCCAGCAGCCTACCGGGACTAGCGGGGGGGCCTAGCTACAATGAGCAGTTCTTC,CASSLPGLAGGPSYNEQFF
.,TRBV5-1,TRBJ2-7,few,TGCGCCAGCAGCTTGGTAGACGGCTCCTACGAGCAGTACTTC,CASSLVDGSYEQYF
.,TRBV7-9,TRBJ1-1,many,TGTGCCAGCAGCTTATTGACAACTGAAGCTTTCTTT,CASSLLTTEAFF
.,TRBV21-1,TRBJ2-2,few,TGTGCCAGCAGCAAAGGTAGCGGGGAGCTGTTTTTT,CASSKGSGELFF
.,TRBV9,TRBJ2-3,.,TGTGCCAGCAGCGTATATGGGAGCACAGATACGCAGTATTTT,CASSVYGSTDTQYF
TRBD2,TRBV4-1,TRBJ2-7,.,TGCGCCAGCAGCCATGGCGGGGGGTTATCCTACGAGCAGTACTTC,CASSHGGGLSYEQYF
.,TRBV27,TRBJ2-7,few,TGTGCCAGCAGTCGCGCCCGCTCCTACGAGCAGTACTTC,CASSRARSYEQYF
TRBD1,TRBV3-1,TRBJ2-6,.,TGTGCCAGCAACGCTCCGGGACAGGGGGCCACTGGGGCCAACGTCCTGACTTTC,CASNAPGQGATGANVLTF
TRBD2,TRBV5-1,TRBJ2-7,many,TGCGCCAGCAGCCTTCAGGGAGGGGAAGGCTACGAGCAGTACTTC,CASSLQGGEGYEQYF
.,TRBV7-9,TRBJ2-7,.,TGTGCCAGCAGCTTGTCAGGGAGGATCTACGAGCAGTACTTC,CASSLSGRIYEQYF
.,TRBV27,TRBJ1-5,.,TGTGCCAGCAGTTTAGCCGGGGGCGGAATCGGTGATCAGCCCCAGCATTTT,CASSLAGGGIGDQPQHF
.,TRBV5-4,TRBJ1-1,few,TGTGCCAGCAGCTTGGCGGATGGCGCTGAAGCTTTCTTT,CASSLADGAEAFF
TRBD1,TRBV12-3/TRBV12-4,TRBJ1-1,many,TGTGCCAGCAGTCCGGACAGGGGGCACGCTGAAGCTTTCTTT,CASSPDRGHAEAFF
TRBD1,TRBV11-2,TRBJ2-3,.,TGTGCCAGCAGGGCGACAGGGACCGACACAGATACGCAGTATTTT,CASRATGTDTDTQYF
.,TRBV15,TRBJ2-6,many,TGTGCCACCAGCAGAGATAACCAGGGGGGAACTGGGGCCAACGTCCTGACTTTC,CATSRDNQGGTGANVLTF
.,TRBV6-6,TRBJ2-3,.,TGTGCCAGCAGTTACCGGATCACAGATACGCAGTATTTT,CASSYRITDTQYF
.,TRBV19,TRBJ2-7,many,TGTGCCAGTAGTATGTTTTCTGAGGAACGGCCCCTAAGGAAACAGTACTTC,CASSMFSEERPLRKQYF
.,TRBV7-9,TRBJ2-5,.,TGTGCCAGCAGCCGCCGGGCCCTCCAAGAGACCCAGTACTTC,CASSRRALQETQYF
.,TRBV7-6,TRBJ2-3,.,TGTGCCAGCAGCTTAGCCAAGGCAGGTTACACAGATACGCAGTATTTT,CASSLAKAGYTDTQYF
.,TRBV27,TRBJ1-1,many,TGTGCCAGCGGGGCCCTAGGACCGTCTGGGGCTTTCTTT,CASGALGPSGAFF
.,TRBV2,TRBJ1-1,few,TGTGCCAGCGGAGTTGGATATGAAGCTTTCTTT,CASGVGYEAFF
.,TRBV4-1,TRBJ2-1,few,TGCGCCAGCAGCCCCAGACAGGTCCCCTACAATGAGCAGTTCTTC,CASSPRQVPYNEQFF
TRBD1,TRBV20-1,TRBJ2-2,many,TGCAGTGCTCCTTGGACAGGGGAAATTAACGGGGAGCTGTTTTTT,CSAPWTGEINGELFF
TRBD2,TRBV7-9,TRBJ2-7,few,TGTGCCAGCAGCCGGGCGGGGGAAATCTCCTACGAGCAGTACTTC,CASSRAGEISYEQYF
TRBD1,TRBV7-9,TRBJ2-2,.,TGTGCCAGCAGCCAACTCGGGACAGTGAACACCGGGGAGCTGTTTTTT,CASSQLGTVNTGELFF
.,TRBV7-3,TRBJ2-2,many,TGTGCCAGCAGCCTAGATCCGGGGGACACCGGGGAGCTGTTTTTT,CASSLDPGDTGELFF
TRBD2,TRBV12-3/TRBV12-4,TRBJ2-3,.,TGTGCCAGCAGTCCCGACCGGGCTCTAGCGGGGGGGAACACAGATACGCAGTATTTT,CASSPDRALAGGNTDTQYF
.,TRBV12-3/TRBV12-4,TRBJ1-1,many,TGTGCCAGCAGCCCAGGGACCGGGAACACTGAAGCTTTCTTT,CASSPGTGNTEAFF
.,TRBV6-2/TRBV6-3,TRBJ1-5,few,TGTGCCAGCAAAGGGAAGGGGGGCGGCAATCAGCCCCAGCATTTT,CASKGKGGGNQPQHF
.,TRBV10-3,TRBJ2-1,.,TGTGCCATCAGCAGTTCCTACAATGAGCAGTTCTTC,CAISSSYNEQFF
.,TRBV6-2/TRBV6-3,TRBJ2-2,.,TGTGCCAGCAGCGGTTGGGGAAACACCGGGGAGCTGTTTTTT,CASSGWGNTGELFF
.,TRBV7-9,TRBJ2-5,.,TGTGCCAGCAGCTCCTTCCCCTTGGGGGGCAGGGAGACCCAGTACTTC,CASSSFPLGGRETQYF
TRBD2,TRBV7-9,TRBJ2-1,.,TGTGCCAGCAGTTACGAGGGGACTACCCCAATCCCAGAGCAGTTCTTC,CASSYEGTTPIPEQFF
.,TRBV11-2,TRBJ2-5,few,TGTGCCAGCAGCTTAGTGGCACGGGAAGAGACCCAGTACTTC,CASSLVAREETQYF
TRBD2,TRBV7-3,TRBJ2-1,.,TGTGCCAGCAGCTCTTCTAGCGGGGGCATCAATGAGCAGTTCTTC,CASSSSSGGINEQFF
.,TRBV7-9,TRBJ1-2,.,TGTGCCAGCAGCTCGGACCCCTACGATGGCTACACCTTC,CASSSDPYDGYTF
.,TRBV7-2,TRBJ2-7,few,TGTGCCAGCAGCCCTAAGCATGGCTCCGAGCAGTACTTC,CASSPKHGSEQYF
TRBD1,TRBV5-4,TRBJ1-2,.,TGTGCCAGCAGCCTTCAGGGGGTCGGCTATGGCTACACCTTC,CASSLQGVGYGYTF
.,TRBV25-1,TRBJ2-7,few,TGTGCCAGCAGTGATCCGGACAGAAACACCTACGAGCAGTACTTC,CASSDPDRNTYEQYF
TRBD1,TRBV4-3,TRBJ2-5,few,TGCGCCAGCAGCCAGGGTCCCGGACAGGGGGCATGGGAGACCCAGTACTTC,CASSQGPGQGAWETQYF